One and the same sample provided the 28 T cell receptor beta chains below, sequenced in a study of blood T cell repertoires in COVID-19. Sequencing was performed with immunoSEQ multiplex PCR; in TCRdb, only in-frame clones are kept and a portion is missing. The sample has around 150,000 clones; about four fifths are singletons. Sequencing was done on a sample of peripheral blood. The receptors derive from a human donor in a cohort sampled during active COVID-19.

The chain joins TRBV9 to TRBJ2-7; 14 bases fit TRBD2. The germline V gene encodes CDR1 SGDLS and CDR2 YYNGEE. The V segment lost 4 bases and the J segment 8 bases; nucleotides outside the gene matches: 5. The CDR3 totals 14 residues. Here the CDR3 reads CASSFRTSGGQQYF. CDR3 in DNA: TGTGCCAGCAGCTTCCGGACTAGCGGGGGGCAGCAGTACTTC.

A few counts support this clone. V usage is TRBV4-1 and J usage is TRBJ2-1, with TRBD2 identical over 8 bases. The J segment lost 6 bases and the V segment lost 0 bases, leaving 7 bases of the junction unmatched. The germline V gene has CDR1 MGHRA and CDR2 YSYEKL. CDR3 size: 16 residues. The DNA for the CDR3 is TGCGCCAGCAGCCAAGATCGGGGGGGCCGGACCAATGAGCAGTTCTTC. This sequence encodes CASSQDRGGRTNEQFF.

The chain combines TRBV6-5 with TRBJ2-1, with TRBD2 matching over 8 bases. The V segment lost 7 bases and the J segment 7 bases; nucleotides outside the gene matches: 6. The CDR3 is made up of 13 amino acids. Germline CDR1 is MNHEY and CDR2 is SVGAGI. In DNA, the CDR3 is TGTGCCAGCATGCGGACTAGCCCGAATGAGCAGTTCTTC. It specifies CASMRTSPNEQFF.

V usage is TRBV3-1 (or the pseudogene TRBV3-2) and J usage is TRBJ2-7, with TRBD1 identical over 8 bases. CDR1 and CDR2 from the germline V gene are LGHDT and YNNKEL (reference sequence). V lost 3 bases to trimming and J lost 7 bases; unmatched junction nucleotides: 8. CDR3 length: 14 amino acids. Written as DNA, the CDR3 is TGTGCCAGCAGCCATACTGACAGGGGTCGGGAGCAGTACTTC. Protein: CASSHTDRGREQYF.

The V call is TRBV19, the J call TRBJ2-5, with 16 nucleotides matching TRBD2. Germline V CDR1 and CDR2: LNHDA, SQIVND (reference sequence). The CDR3 totals 16 residues. The J segment lost 5 bases and the V segment lost 4 bases, leaving 4 bases of the junction unmatched. CDR3 coding DNA: TGTGCCAGTAGTACCGGGACTAGCGGGGGGGCCGAGACCCAGTACTTC. As protein: CASSTGTSGGAETQYF.

As concerns this clone: Germline and junction disagree at one end, which may indicate a read error. The chain uses TRBV7-7 and TRBJ2-1; TRBD2 agrees at 9 bases. The CDR3 runs to 16 residues. Germline V gene lookup returns CDR1 SSHAT and CDR2 FNYEAQ (reference sequence). CDR3 amino acids: CASSLGSRGGLDEQFF. The CDR3 bases are TGTGCTAGCAGCTTAGGGTCGCGGGGGGGCCTCGATGAGCAGTTCTTC.

The rearrangement uses TRBV6-5 and TRBJ1-6; unclear D gene. The CDR3 runs to 13 residues. Germline V gene sequence: CDR1 MNHEY, CDR2 SVGAGI. With 3 bases removed from V and 7 bases from J, the gap between germline ends came to 7 bases. CDR3 nucleotides: TGTGCCAGCAGTTATGAGATAAATTCACCCCTCCACTTT. Its translation: CASSYEINSPLHF.

This rearrangement joins TRBV4-2 to TRBJ1-5; D remains ambiguous. Between the trimmed V and J ends, which lost 0 bases and 0 bases, there was a span of 6 bases. The CDR3 contains 15 residues. The germline gives CDR1 LGHNA, CDR2 YNFKEQ. CDR3 nucleotide sequence: TGTGCCAGCAGCCAAGATTACAATAGCAATCAGCCCCAGCATTTT. Encoded protein: CASSQDYNSNQPQHF.

The chain is built from TRBV9 and TRBJ2-7; D perhaps matches TRBD1 (6 bases). The V and J ends lost 3 bases and 3 bases respectively, with 19 bases between them. CDR1 is SGDLS and CDR2 is YYNGEE in the germline V gene. This CDR3 spans 16 amino acids. The CDR3 region has the DNA TGTGCCAGCAGCGAGGGGGTGTCTAGCAATGACTACGAGCAGTACTTC. It yields the protein CASSEGVSSNDYEQYF. The full variable domain, completed using reference TRBV9 and TRBJ2-7, is DSGVTQTPKHLITATGQRVTLRCSPRSGDLSVYWYQQSLDQGLQFLIQYYNGEERAKGNILERFSAQQFPDLHSELNLSSLELGDSALYFCASSEGVSSNDYEQYFGPGTRLTVT.

The chain recombines TRBV24-1 with TRBJ2-2, with D perhaps matching TRBD1 (6 bases). CDR1 and CDR2 (germline): KGHDR, SFDVKD. The CDR3 contains 14 residues. Trimming shortened V by 8 bases and J by 5 bases, and 14 bases separated the two germline ends. The CDR3: CATKPARGTGELFF. Written as DNA, the CDR3 is TGTGCCACCAAGCCCGCTAGGGGGACCGGGGAGCTGTTTTTT.

The chain joins TRBV3-1 (or the pseudogene TRBV3-2) to TRBJ2-1; the D gene is possibly TRBD2 (5 bases). V was cut by 0 bases and J by 0 bases, with 12 bases left in between. There are 17 residues in the CDR3. The germline V gene encodes CDR1 LGHDT and CDR2 YNNKEL (reference sequence). CDR3 protein: CASSQDRAGFSYNEQFF. For the CDR3, the DNA is TGTGCCAGCAGCCAAGATAGGGCGGGTTTCTCCTACAATGAGCAGTTCTTC.

The genes are TRBV6-1 and TRBJ2-7; the match to TRBD1 covers 10 bases. The V gene end was trimmed by 3 bases and the J gene end by 4 bases; junction bases not matched to a gene: 3. Germline-derived CDR1 and CDR2 are MNHNS and SASEGT. The CDR3 totals 14 residues. The DNA for the CDR3 is TGTGCCAGCAGTGAGGGACAGGGGTGGTACGAGCAGTACTTC. Protein product: CASSEGQGWYEQYF.

The chain couples TRBV5-1 to TRBJ2-1; D gene ambiguous. The CDR3 covers 16 residues. The germline V gene has CDR1 SGHRS and CDR2 YFSETQ. The V and J ends lost 0 bases and 3 bases respectively, with 13 bases between them. CDR3 sequence reads: CASSLGGEVGYNEQFF. DNA for the CDR3: TGCGCCAGCAGCTTGGGTGGAGAAGTAGGCTACAATGAGCAGTTCTTC.

The rearrangement uses TRBV19 and TRBJ1-1, with a tentative D call TRBD1 (5 bases). The CDR3 extends over 15 amino acids. Germline lookup yields CDR1 LNHDA and CDR2 SQIVND (reference sequence). The germline V and J ends were trimmed by 6 bases and 3 bases, with 17 bases remaining between them. In DNA, the CDR3 is TGTGCCAGTAGCCCCTACCCCCAGGGCTACACTGAAGCTTTCTTT. The encoded protein is CASSPYPQGYTEAFF.

This sequence joins TRBV2 and TRBJ2-7, with D possibly TRBD1 on 6 matching bases. With 8 bases removed from V and 0 bases from J, the gap between germline ends came to 14 bases. Germline loops: CDR1 SNHLY, CDR2 FYNNEI. This CDR3 has 14 amino acids. The chain's CDR3 is CASRERTVSYEQYF. CDR3 coding DNA: TGTGCCAGCCGCGAACGGACAGTCTCCTACGAGCAGTACTTC.

The CDR3 protein is CASSLSTGTGSPLHF. DNA of the CDR3: TGTGCCAGTAGTCTCTCGACAGGGACGGGTTCACCCCTCCACTTT. The V and J genes are TRBV19 and TRBJ1-6; 7 positions match TRBD1. CDR1 and CDR2 from the germline V gene are LNHDA and SQIVND (reference sequence). V shed 5 bases, J shed 9 bases, and the junction held 10 bases outside the gene matches. CDR3 length: 15 amino acids.

V and J are TRBV19 and TRBJ1-4; possible D gene TRBD1, 5 bases. The V gene's germline CDR1 is LNHDA and CDR2 SQIVND (reference sequence). There are 15 residues in the CDR3. V lost 5 bases to trimming and J lost 3 bases, with 13 bases between them. The CDR3 is CASSSLGVANEKLFF. The CDR3 DNA is TGTGCCAGTAGTTCATTAGGGGTGGCTAATGAAAAACTGTTTTTT.

The rearrangement joins TRBV7-9 to TRBJ2-7; 8 bases fit TRBD1. Germline V CDR1 and CDR2: SEHNR, FQNEAQ (reference sequence). This CDR3 region has 17 residues. V trimming: 5 bases; J trimming: 0 bases; junction bases outside the gene matches: 12. DNA of the CDR3: TGTGCCAGCAGCACCACTGAGGGGCAGGGGGCCTCCTACGAGCAGTACTTC. Its protein product is CASSTTEGQGASYEQYF.

The chain is built from TRBV11-1 and TRBJ2-1; unclear D gene. V lost 5 bases and J lost 3, with 8 bases in between. This CDR3 is built from 13 residues. CDR1 is SGHAT, CDR2 FQDESV, per germline (reference sequence). DNA of the CDR3: TGTGCCAGCAGCCCCGGTTTCTACAATGAGCAGTTCTTC. Its translation: CASSPGFYNEQFF.

In this sample, this clone turned up once. V usage is TRBV11-2 and J usage is TRBJ1-3; D unclear. V was cut by 1 base and J by 2 bases, with 15 bases left in between. This CDR3 spans 17 amino acids. Germline V gene lookup returns CDR1 SGHAT and CDR2 FQNNGV. CDR3 sequence (DNA): TGTGCCAGCAGCTTAGGCGGTACGGTTAACGCTGGAAACACCATATATTTT. Amino acid sequence: CASSLGGTVNAGNTIYF.

The chain combines TRBV18 with TRBJ1-4; the D gene is possibly TRBD1 (6 bases). V was shortened by 4 bases and J by 0 bases, with 12 bases between the two germline ends. The germline V gene encodes CDR1 KGHSH and CDR2 LQKENI. The CDR3 loop spans 16 amino acids. CDR3 coding DNA: TGTGCCAGCTCACTACGGGACACACCAACTAATGAAAAACTGTTTTTT. Its translation is CASSLRDTPTNEKLFF.

This clone was detected a few times. V is TRBV5-4 and J is TRBJ2-7, with 9 bases matching TRBD1. This CDR3 has 15 residues. CDR1 SGHNT and CDR2 YYREEE come from the germline V gene (reference sequence). V gave up 0 bases and J gave up 0 bases; unmatched junction bases: 1. DNA for the CDR3: TGTGCCAGCAGCTTGGTGACAGGGGGCTCCTACGAGCAGTACTTC. Protein product: CASSLVTGGSYEQYF.

The CDR3 coding sequence is TGTGCCAGCAGCTTGACGGGGTTAGAGACCCAGTACTTC. It encodes CASSLTGLETQYF. The chain has TRBV5-4 and TRBJ2-5, with D tentatively TRBD2 (5 bases). V was trimmed by 1 base and J by 4 bases, leaving 8 bases between them. The CDR3 extends over 13 amino acids. CDR1 SGHNT and CDR2 YYREEE come from the germline V gene (reference sequence).

The chain uses TRBV3-1 (or the pseudogene TRBV3-2) and TRBJ2-3; TRBD2 might be the D (7 bases). The V and J ends lost 0 bases and 1 base respectively, with 14 bases between them. Germline values: CDR1 LGHDT, CDR2 YNNKEL (reference sequence). The CDR3 consists of 17 residues. CDR3 sequence (DNA): TGTGCCAGCAGCCAAGATCTGGGGGGGGCAGGCACAGATACGCAGTATTTT. The encoded protein is CASSQDLGGAGTDTQYF.

The chain links TRBV6-2 or TRBV6-3 to TRBJ1-2; D not resolved. V was clipped by 2 bases and J by 7 bases, with 8 bases between them. The CDR3 is 12 amino acids. Germline V lookup: CDR1 MNHEY, CDR2 SVGEGT. The CDR3 nucleotides are TGTGCCAGCAGTTACGAAGCTTCTGGCTACACCTTC. It yields the protein CASSYEASGYTF.

This chain uses TRBV27 with TRBJ1-4; tentatively, D is TRBD1 (5 bases). The CDR3 length is 14 residues. The V end was cut by 4 bases, the J end by 8 bases, with 14 bases between. Germline V gene lookup returns CDR1 MNHEY and CDR2 SMNVEV (reference sequence). CDR3 DNA: TGTGCCAGCAGTTCCCACGCGGGGGGAGAAAAACTGTTTTTT. This translates into CASSSHAGGEKLFF. Full variable domain (remainder filled in from reference TRBV27 and TRBJ1-4): EAQVTQNPRYLITVTGKKLTVTCSQNMNHEYMSWYRQDPGLGLRQIYYSMNVEVTDKGDVPEGYKVSRKEKRNFPLILESPSPNQTSLYFCASSSHAGGEKLFFGSGTQLSVL.

The rearrangement links TRBV19 to TRBJ1-4, with a tentative D call TRBD1 (6 bases). This CDR3 is 15 amino acids long. CDR1 is LNHDA and CDR2 is SQIVND in the germline V gene (reference sequence). V lost 7 bases and J lost 4, with 16 bases in between. The CDR3 loop reads CASTHLQGLNEKLFF. The DNA of the CDR3 is TGTGCCAGTACCCATCTACAGGGCCTTAATGAAAAACTGTTTTTT.

In its sample, this clone was seen once. This chain uses TRBV13 with TRBJ1-4; D is possibly TRBD1 (6 bases). The CDR3 is 14 residues long. The V gene's germline CDR1 is PRHDT and CDR2 FYEKMQ (reference sequence). V gave up 5 bases and J gave up 6 bases, with 13 bases separating them. The CDR3: CASSRRDMDEKLFF. Here the CDR3 DNA reads TGTGCCAGCAGCCGTCGGGACATGGATGAAAAACTGTTTTTT.